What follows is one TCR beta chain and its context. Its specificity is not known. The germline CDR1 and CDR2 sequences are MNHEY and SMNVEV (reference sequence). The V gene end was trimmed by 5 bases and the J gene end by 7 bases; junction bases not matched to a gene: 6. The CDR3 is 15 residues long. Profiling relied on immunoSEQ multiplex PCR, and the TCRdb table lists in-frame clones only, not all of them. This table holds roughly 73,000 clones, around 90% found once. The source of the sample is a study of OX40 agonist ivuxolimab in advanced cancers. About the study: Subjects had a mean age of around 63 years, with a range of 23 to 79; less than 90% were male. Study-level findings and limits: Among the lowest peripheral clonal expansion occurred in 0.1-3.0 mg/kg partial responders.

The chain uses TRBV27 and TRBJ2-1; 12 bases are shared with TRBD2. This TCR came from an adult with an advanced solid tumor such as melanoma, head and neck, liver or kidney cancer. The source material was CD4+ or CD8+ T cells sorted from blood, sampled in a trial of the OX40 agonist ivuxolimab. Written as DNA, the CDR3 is TGTGCCAGCAGTGCCCGGACTAGCGGGACAAATGAGCAGTTCTTC. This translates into CASSARTSGTNEQFF.